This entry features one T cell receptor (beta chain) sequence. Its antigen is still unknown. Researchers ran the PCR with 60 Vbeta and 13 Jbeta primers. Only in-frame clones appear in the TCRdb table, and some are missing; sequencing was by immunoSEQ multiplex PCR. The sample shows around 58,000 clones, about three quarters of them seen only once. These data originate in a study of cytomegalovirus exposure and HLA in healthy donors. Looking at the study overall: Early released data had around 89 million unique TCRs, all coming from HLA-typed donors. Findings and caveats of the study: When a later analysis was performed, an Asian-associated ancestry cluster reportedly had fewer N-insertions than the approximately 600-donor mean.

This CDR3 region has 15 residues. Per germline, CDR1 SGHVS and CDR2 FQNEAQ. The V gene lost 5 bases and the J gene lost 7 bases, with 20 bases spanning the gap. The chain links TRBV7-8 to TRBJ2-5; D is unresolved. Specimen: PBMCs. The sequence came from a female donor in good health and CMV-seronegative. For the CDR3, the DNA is TGTGCCAGCAGCCCGAAGCAAGGTCCGTCAGGGACCCAGTACTTC. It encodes CASSPKQGPSGTQYF.